The rows below give T cell receptor beta chains drawn from one sample of a study of cytomegalovirus exposure and HLA in healthy donors. TCRdb's copy holds only in-frame clones and misses some; the assay was immunoSEQ multiplex PCR. The sample consists of some 180,000 clones, more than 9.5% of them appearing once. What was sequenced was PBMCs. These receptors were collected from a man between 50 and 59 years old in good health and CMV-seropositive. Each CDR3 is given with its conserved first and last residue. D genes are given only for firm matches. Some rows have no size entry. The others give once, few or many, or a class for an expanded clone.

- - TRBJ2-2 TRBV7-6 CASSLDPPTNTGELFF TGTGCCAGCAGCTTAGATCCTCCTACGAACACCGGGGAGCTGTTTTTT
few TRBD2 TRBJ2-7 TRBV15 CATSRDSLAGVHEQYF TGTGCCACCAGCAGAGATTCACTAGCGGGGGTCCACGAGCAGTACTTC
- TRBD1 TRBJ2-1 TRBV5-1 CASSLITGGYYNEQFF TGCGCCAGCAGCCTGATTACAGGGGGCTACTACAATGAGCAGTTCTTC
few TRBD1 TRBJ1-5 TRBV6-5 CASRPTGGRQPQHF TGTGCCAGCAGACCGACAGGGGGCCGCCAGCCCCAGCATTTT
- TRBD1 TRBJ1-3 TRBV5-1 CASSSAGTAGNTIYF TGCGCCAGCAGCTCTGCCGGGACAGCCGGAAACACCATATATTTT
few - TRBJ1-4 TRBV7-2 CASYTGPGEKLFF TGTGCCAGCTATACAGGGCCGGGTGAAAAACTGTTTTTT
- - TRBJ2-3 TRBV6-5 CASSYSYRRDTQYF TGTGCCAGCAGTTACTCTTACAGGAGAGATACGCAGTATTTT
few TRBD1 TRBJ1-5 TRBV4-1 CASRPDRGLQPQHF TGCGCCAGCAGACCCGACAGGGGGCTTCAGCCCCAGCATTTT
few TRBD1 TRBJ2-2 TRBV30 CAWRAGGAGTGELFF TGTGCCTGGAGAGCAGGGGGCGCCGGGACCGGGGAGCTGTTTTTT
few - TRBJ1-1 TRBV6-5 CASSYSNQAAGEAFF TGTGCCAGCAGTTACTCAAACCAGGCGGCGGGTGAAGCTTTCTTT
- - TRBJ2-3 TRBV28 CASSLSADTQYF TGTGCCAGCAGTTTGTCGGCAGATACGCAGTATTTT
- TRBD1 TRBJ1-5 TRBV28 CASSLVGQGALQPQHF TGTGCCAGCAGTTTAGTGGGACAGGGGGCTCTTCAGCCCCAGCATTTT
- TRBD1 TRBJ1-2 TRBV7-2 CASSWDRGISGYTF TGTGCCAGCAGCTGGGACAGGGGGATCAGTGGCTACACCTTC
- - TRBJ1-4 TRBV11-3 CASSPYANEKLFF TGTGCCAGCAGCCCTTACGCGAATGAAAAACTGTTTTTT
few TRBD1 TRBJ1-2 TRBV5-1 CASSFRRGQGYGYTF TGCGCCAGCAGCTTTCGCAGGGGGCAGGGCTATGGCTACACCTTC
few TRBD1 TRBJ1-2 TRBV7-2 CASSYGQGVGYTF TGTGCCAGCAGCTATGGACAGGGGGTTGGCTACACCTTC
few - TRBJ1-6 TRBV27 CASSFLASPLHF TGTGCCAGCAGTTTTTTGGCTTCACCCCTCCACTTT
few - TRBJ1-5 TRBV7-3 CASSLQVDQPQHF TGTGCCAGCAGCTTACAGGTTGATCAGCCCCAGCATTTT
- TRBD2 TRBJ2-1 TRBV10-3 CAISEWGTSGNEQFF TGTGCCATCAGTGAGTGGGGGACTAGCGGCAATGAGCAGTTCTTC
few - TRBJ2-2 TRBV6-6 CASSYSARDTGELFF TGTGCCAGCAGTTATAGCGCTCGGGACACCGGGGAGCTGTTTTTT
few - TRBJ1-1 TRBV6-5 CASIRGTEAFF TGTGCCAGCATTCGGGGAACTGAAGCTTTCTTT
many - TRBJ1-1 TRBV5-6 CASSLSGVNTEAFF TGTGCCAGCAGCTTGTCGGGGGTTAACACTGAAGCTTTCTTT
few - TRBJ1-4 TRBV30 CAWSVRGWVEKLFF TGTGCCTGGAGTGTACGGGGGTGGGTTGAAAAACTGTTTTTT
- TRBD1 TRBJ1-5 TRBV28 CATRGQGYQPQHF TGTGCCACCCGGGGACAGGGGTATCAGCCCCAGCATTTT
few TRBD1 TRBJ1-3 TRBV2 CASSPWGDSGNTIYF TGTGCCAGCAGTCCCTGGGGGGACAGTGGAAACACCATATATTTT
few TRBD1 TRBJ1-5 TRBV7-2 CASSQGAGRVLQPQRF TGTGCCAGCAGCCAGGGGGCGGGGAGGGTATTGCAGCCCCAGCGTTTT
- - TRBJ1-4 TRBV5-1 CASSLARANEKLFF TGCGCCAGCAGCTTGGCTCGGGCTAATGAAAAACTGTTTTTT
few TRBD1 TRBJ1-2 TRBV7-9 CASSQPGQFPYGYTF TGTGCCAGCAGCCAACCGGGACAGTTTCCTTATGGCTACACCTTC
few TRBD1 TRBJ1-2 TRBV7-2 CASSLKGQGIPRGYTF TGTGCCAGCAGCTTAAAAGGACAGGGAATCCCGCGGGGCTACACCTTC
- TRBD1 TRBJ1-4 TRBV9 CASSGGDQDRRWEKLFF TGTGCCAGCAGCGGAGGAGATCAGGACAGGCGGTGGGAAAAACTGTTTTTT
few TRBD1 TRBJ1-1 TRBV7-2 CASSFDSGQLNTEAFF TGTGCCAGCAGCTTTGATTCGGGACAGCTGAACACTGAAGCTTTCTTT
few TRBD1 TRBJ1-1 TRBV20-1 CSAARTGEAFF TGCAGTGCTGCCCGGACAGGTGAAGCTTTCTTT
- - TRBJ1-1 TRBV19 CASSIWGDTEAFF TGTGCCAGTAGTATATGGGGCGACACTGAAGCTTTCTTT
- - TRBJ2-3 TRBV11-2 CASAAHASTDTQYF TGTGCCAGCGCGGCCCACGCTAGCACAGATACGCAGTATTTT
- TRBD1 TRBJ1-5 TRBV28 CASSYRDRVTQPQHF TGTGCCAGCAGTTACCGGGACAGGGTAACTCAGCCCCAGCATTTT
few TRBD1 TRBJ1-2 TRBV5-4 CASSPRTGGNYGYTF TGTGCCAGCAGCCCTCGGACAGGAGGTAACTATGGCTACACCTTC
few - TRBJ1-1 TRBV11-3 CASSLGVTVLVNTEAFF TGTGCCAGCAGCTTAGGCGTAACCGTCCTGGTGAACACTGAAGCTTTCTTT
- - TRBJ2-3 TRBV29-1 CSVDFTDTQYF TGCAGCGTTGACTTCACAGATACGCAGTATTTT
few - TRBJ2-3 TRBV7-3 CASSLNRAGGTDTQYF TGTGCCAGCAGCTTAAATCGGGCAGGGGGCACAGATACGCAGTATTTT
few TRBD2 TRBJ2-3 TRBV2 CVRKTSGYTDTQYF TGTGTACGGAAAACTAGCGGATATACAGATACGCAGTATTTT
few TRBD1 TRBJ1-2 TRBV5-4 CASNRQGNNYGYTF TGTGCCAGCAACCGACAGGGGAATAACTATGGCTACACCTTC
- - TRBJ2-6 TRBV29-1 CSVEDLAEDVSGANVLTF TGCAGCGTTGAAGATCTGGCGGAGGACGTCTCTGGGGCCAACGTCCTGACTTTC
- TRBD2 TRBJ2-3 TRBV7-2 CASSLPGGGTDTQYF TGTGCCAGCAGCTTACCGGGGGGGGGCACAGATACGCAGTATTTT
- TRBD1 TRBJ1-5 TRBV2 CASSVGTGKEPQHF TGTGCCAGCAGTGTAGGGACAGGGAAAGAGCCCCAGCATTTT
- TRBD1 TRBJ1-2 TRBV5-6 CASSYDRERGYTF TGTGCCAGCAGCTATGACAGGGAGAGGGGCTACACCTTC
- - TRBJ1-6 TRBV6-5 CASSYREGGSPLHF TGTGCCAGCAGTTACCGGGAGGGAGGCTCACCCCTCCACTTT
- - TRBJ2-2 TRBV5-1 CASSNRSGNTGELFF TGCGCCAGCAGTAATCGATCAGGGAACACCGGGGAGCTGTTTTTT